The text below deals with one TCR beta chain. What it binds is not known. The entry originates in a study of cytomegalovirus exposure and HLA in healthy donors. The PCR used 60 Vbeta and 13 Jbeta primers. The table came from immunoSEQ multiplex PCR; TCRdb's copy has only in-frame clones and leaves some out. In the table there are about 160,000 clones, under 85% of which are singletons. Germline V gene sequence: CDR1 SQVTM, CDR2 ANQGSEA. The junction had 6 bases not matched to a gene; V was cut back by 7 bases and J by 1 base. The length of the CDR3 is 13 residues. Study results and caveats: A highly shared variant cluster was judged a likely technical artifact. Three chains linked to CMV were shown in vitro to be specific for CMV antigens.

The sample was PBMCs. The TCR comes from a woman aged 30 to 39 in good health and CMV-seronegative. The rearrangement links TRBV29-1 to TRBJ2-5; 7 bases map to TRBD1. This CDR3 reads CSARTGGQETQYF. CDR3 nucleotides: TGCAGCGCCAGGACAGGAGGCCAAGAGACCCAGTACTTC.